The sample holds many counts of the clone carrying this TCR beta chain. The antigen is unknown. For TCR beta, libraries came from iRepertoire HTBI primers and Arm-PCR of CDR3 regions. From the multiplex PCR reads, TCRdb called clonotypes with MiXCR, one entry per CDR3 protein. Among over 350,000 distinct CDR3 sequences listed, roughly 15% were seen once. The CDR3 loop spans 14 amino acids. Germline V gene sequence: CDR1 SGHRS, CDR2 YFSETQ. V lost 6 bases to trimming and J lost 6 bases, with 18 bases between them. The data originate from a study of regulatory T cells in long-lasting Graves disease. Study-level results: The work looked only at peripheral blood and did not look at thyroid tissue. TCR diversity was lower in persistent Graves' patients than in newly diagnosed ones.

Noted time point: newly diagnosed GD, antithyroid drugs for less than 3 months. Making the TCR library involved RNA that had been extracted from PBMCs. These data were likewise used in another study, on T cells in Graves' hyperthyroidism and ophthalmopathy.

This receptor was obtained from a woman in her thirties or forties with Graves disease. This sample comprised peripheral blood mononuclear cells (PBMCs), obtained at new diagnosis, from a patient treated with antithyroid drugs. The J gene is TRBJ1-2, the V gene TRBV5-1; possibly TRBD1 for D (5 bases). The DNA for the CDR3 is TGCGCCAGCACCCCGGGGACGGTCGTCGATGGCTACACCTTC. Amino acid sequence: CASTPGTVVDGYTF.